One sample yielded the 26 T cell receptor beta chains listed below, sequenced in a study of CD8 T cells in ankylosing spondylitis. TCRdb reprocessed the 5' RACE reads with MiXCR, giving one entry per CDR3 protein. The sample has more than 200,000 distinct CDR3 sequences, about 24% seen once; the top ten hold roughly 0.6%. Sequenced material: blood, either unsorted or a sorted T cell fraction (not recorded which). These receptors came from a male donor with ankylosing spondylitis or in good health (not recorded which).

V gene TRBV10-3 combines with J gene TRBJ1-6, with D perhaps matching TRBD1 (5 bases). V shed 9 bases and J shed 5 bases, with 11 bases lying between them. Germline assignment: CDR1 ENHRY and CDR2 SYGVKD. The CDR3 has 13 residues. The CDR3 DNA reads TGTGCCATTACCGGGACGGATAATTCACCCCTCCACTTT. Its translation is CAITGTDNSPLHF.

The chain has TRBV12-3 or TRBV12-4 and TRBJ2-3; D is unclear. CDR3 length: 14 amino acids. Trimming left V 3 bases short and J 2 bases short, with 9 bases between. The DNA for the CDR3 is TGTGCCAGCAGTTTCCTAAGAACCACAGATACGCAGTATTTT. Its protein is CASSFLRTTDTQYF.

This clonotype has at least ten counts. CDR3 loop: CSAKAVETQYF. DNA for the CDR3: TGCAGTGCTAAAGCCGTAGAGACCCAGTACTTC. The chain recombines TRBV20-1 with TRBJ2-5; the D is unclear. The germline V and J ends were trimmed by 4 bases and 4 bases, with 7 bases remaining between them. In germline, CDR1 is DFQATT, CDR2 SNEGSKA (reference sequence). This CDR3 region has 11 residues.

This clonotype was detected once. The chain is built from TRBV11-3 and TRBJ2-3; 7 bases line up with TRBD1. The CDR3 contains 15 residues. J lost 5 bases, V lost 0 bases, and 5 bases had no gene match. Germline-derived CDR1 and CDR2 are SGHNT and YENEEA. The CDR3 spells CASSLEGQKGDTQYF. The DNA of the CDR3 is TGTGCCAGCAGCTTAGAGGGACAGAAGGGAGATACGCAGTATTTT.

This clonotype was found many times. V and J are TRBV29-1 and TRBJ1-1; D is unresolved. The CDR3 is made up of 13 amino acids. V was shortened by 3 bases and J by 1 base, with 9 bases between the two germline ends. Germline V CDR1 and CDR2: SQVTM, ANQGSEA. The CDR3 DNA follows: TGCAGCGTTGATTTGGGAAGGAACACTGAAGCTTTCTTT. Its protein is CSVDLGRNTEAFF.

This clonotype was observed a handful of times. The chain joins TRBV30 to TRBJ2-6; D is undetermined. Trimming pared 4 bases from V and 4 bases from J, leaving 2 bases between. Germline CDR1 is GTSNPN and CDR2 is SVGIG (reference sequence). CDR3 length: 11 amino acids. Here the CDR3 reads CAWTGANVLTF. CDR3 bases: TGTGCCTGGACGGGGGCCAACGTCCTGACTTTC. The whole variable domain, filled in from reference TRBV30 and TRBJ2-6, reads SQTIHQWPATLVQPVGSPLSLECTVEGTSNPNLYWYRQAAGRGLQLLFYSVGIGQISSEVPQNLSASRPQDRQFILSSKKLLLSDSGFYLCAWTGANVLTFGAGSRLTVL.

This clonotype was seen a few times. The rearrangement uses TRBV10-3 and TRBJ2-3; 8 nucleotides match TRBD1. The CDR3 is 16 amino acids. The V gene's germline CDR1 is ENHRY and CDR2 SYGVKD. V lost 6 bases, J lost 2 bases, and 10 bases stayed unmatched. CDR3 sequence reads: CAISQTKDRVTDTQYF. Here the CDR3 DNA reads TGTGCCATCAGCCAGACGAAGGACAGGGTCACAGATACGCAGTATTTT.

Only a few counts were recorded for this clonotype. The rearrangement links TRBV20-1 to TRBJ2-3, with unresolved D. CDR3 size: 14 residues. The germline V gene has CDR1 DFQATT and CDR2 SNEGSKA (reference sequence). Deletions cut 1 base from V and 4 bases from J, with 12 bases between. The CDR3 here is CSARVGPRADTQYF. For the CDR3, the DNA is TGCAGTGCTAGAGTAGGGCCCCGGGCAGATACGCAGTATTTT.

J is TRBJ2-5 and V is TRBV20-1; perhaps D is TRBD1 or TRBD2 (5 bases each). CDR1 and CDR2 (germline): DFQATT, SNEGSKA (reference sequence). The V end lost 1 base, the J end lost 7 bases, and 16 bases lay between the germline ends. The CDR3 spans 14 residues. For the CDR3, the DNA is TGCAGTGCTAGAGGCATGTGGGGGTTGGGGACCCAGTACTTC. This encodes CSARGMWGLGTQYF.

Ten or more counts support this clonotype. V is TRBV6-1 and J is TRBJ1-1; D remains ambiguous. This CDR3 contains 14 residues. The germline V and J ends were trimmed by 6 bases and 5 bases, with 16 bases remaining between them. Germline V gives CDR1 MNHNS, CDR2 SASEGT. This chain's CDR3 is CASRGTERRTEAFF. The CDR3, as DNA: TGTGCCAGCAGGGGAACAGAGCGCCGGACTGAAGCTTTCTTT.

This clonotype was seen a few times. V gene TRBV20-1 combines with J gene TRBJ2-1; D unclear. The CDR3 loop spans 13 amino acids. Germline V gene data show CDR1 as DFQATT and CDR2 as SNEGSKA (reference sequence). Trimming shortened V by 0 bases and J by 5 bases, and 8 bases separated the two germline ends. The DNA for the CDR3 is TGCAGTGCTAGAGATACGGTACACAATGAGCAGTTCTTC. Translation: CSARDTVHNEQFF.

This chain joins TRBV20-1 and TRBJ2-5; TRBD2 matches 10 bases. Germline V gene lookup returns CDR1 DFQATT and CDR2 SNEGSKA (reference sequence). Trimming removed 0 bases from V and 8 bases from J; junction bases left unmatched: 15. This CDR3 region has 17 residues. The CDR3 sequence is CSARDTRSGGPLGTQYF. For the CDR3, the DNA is TGCAGTGCTAGAGATACTCGTAGCGGGGGGCCGCTGGGAACCCAGTACTTC.

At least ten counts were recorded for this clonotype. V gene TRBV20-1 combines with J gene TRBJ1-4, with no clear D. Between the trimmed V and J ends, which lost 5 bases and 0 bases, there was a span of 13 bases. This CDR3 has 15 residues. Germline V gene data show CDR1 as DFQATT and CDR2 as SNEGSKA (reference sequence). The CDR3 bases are TGCAGTGCTTGGCCAAGCGGAACAACTAATGAAAAACTGTTTTTT. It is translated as CSAWPSGTTNEKLFF.

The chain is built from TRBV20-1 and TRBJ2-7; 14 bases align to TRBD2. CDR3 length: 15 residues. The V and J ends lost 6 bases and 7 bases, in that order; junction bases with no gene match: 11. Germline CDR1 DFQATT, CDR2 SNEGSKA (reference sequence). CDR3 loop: CSATPGTSGGMEQYF. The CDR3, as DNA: TGCAGTGCCACCCCCGGGACTAGCGGGGGTATGGAGCAGTACTTC.

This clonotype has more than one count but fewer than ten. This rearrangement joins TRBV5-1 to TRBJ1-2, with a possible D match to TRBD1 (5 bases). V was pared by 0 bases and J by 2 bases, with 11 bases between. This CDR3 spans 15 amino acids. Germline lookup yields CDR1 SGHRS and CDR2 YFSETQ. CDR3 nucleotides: TGCGCCAGCAGCTTGGCGGACAACTCAAACTATGGCTACACCTTC. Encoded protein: CASSLADNSNYGYTF.

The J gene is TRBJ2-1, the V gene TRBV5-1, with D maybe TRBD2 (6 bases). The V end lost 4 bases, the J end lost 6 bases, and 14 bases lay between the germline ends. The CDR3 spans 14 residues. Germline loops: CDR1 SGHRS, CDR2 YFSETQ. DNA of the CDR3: TGCGCCAGCAGCAGGGCGGGGCAGGGCAATGAGCAGTTCTTC. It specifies CASSRAGQGNEQFF.

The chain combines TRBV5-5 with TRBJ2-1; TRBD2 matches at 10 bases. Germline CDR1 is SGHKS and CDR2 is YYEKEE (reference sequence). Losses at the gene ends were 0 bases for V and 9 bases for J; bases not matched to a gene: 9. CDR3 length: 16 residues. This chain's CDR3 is CASSLESASGGAEQFF. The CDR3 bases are TGTGCCAGCAGCTTGGAATCGGCTAGCGGGGGAGCTGAGCAGTTCTTC.

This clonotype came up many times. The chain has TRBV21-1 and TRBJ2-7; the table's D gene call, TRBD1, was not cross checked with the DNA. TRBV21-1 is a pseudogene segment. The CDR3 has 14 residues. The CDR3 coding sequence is TGTGCCAGCAGCAAACCCGGGGGGCCCTACGAGCAGTACTTC. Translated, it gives CASSKPGGPYEQYF.

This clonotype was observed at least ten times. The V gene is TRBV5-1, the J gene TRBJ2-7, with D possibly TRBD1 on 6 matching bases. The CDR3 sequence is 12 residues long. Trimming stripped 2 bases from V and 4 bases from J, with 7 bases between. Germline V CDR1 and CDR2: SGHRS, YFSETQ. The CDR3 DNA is TGCGCCAGCAGCTTCCAGGGGTACGAGCAGTACTTC. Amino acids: CASSFQGYEQYF.

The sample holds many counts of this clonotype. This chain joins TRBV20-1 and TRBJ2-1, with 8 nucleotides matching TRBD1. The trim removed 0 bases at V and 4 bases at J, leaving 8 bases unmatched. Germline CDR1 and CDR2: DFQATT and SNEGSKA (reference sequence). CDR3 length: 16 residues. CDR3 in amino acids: CSARDRRQGQYNEQFF. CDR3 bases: TGCAGTGCTAGAGACCGACGACAGGGGCAATACAATGAGCAGTTCTTC.

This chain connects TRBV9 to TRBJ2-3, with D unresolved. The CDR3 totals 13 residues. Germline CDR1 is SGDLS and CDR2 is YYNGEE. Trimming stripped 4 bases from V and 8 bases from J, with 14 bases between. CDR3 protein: CASSFTTVATQYF. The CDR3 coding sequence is TGTGCCAGCAGCTTCACCACAGTAGCTACGCAGTATTTT.

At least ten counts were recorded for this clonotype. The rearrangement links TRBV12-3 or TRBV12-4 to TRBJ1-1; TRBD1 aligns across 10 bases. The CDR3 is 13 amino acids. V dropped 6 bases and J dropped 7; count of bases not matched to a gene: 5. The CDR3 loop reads CASSRTGGVEAFF. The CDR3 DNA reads TGTGCCAGCAGCCGGACAGGGGGTGTTGAAGCTTTCTTT.

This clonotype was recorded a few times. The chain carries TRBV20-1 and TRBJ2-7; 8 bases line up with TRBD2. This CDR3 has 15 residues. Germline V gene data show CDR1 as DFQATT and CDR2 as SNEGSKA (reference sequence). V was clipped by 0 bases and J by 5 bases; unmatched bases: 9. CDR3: CSARDPDGGANEQYF. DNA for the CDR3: TGCAGTGCTAGAGATCCCGACGGGGGGGCCAACGAGCAGTACTTC.

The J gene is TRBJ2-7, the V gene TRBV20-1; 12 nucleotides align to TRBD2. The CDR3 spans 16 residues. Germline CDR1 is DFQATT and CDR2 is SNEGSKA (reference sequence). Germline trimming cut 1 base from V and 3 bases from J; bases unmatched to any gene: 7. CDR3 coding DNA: TGCAGTGCTAGAGGGACTAGCGGGGTCTCTCTCTACGAGCAGTACTTC. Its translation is CSARGTSGVSLYEQYF.

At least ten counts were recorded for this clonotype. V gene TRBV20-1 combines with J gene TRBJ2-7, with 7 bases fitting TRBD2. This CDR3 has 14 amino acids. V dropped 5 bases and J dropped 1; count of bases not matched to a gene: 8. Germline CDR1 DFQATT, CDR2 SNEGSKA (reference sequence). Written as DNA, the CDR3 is TGCAGTGCTGGAGCGGGGAGCTCTTCCTACGAGCAGTACTTC. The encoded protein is CSAGAGSSSYEQYF.

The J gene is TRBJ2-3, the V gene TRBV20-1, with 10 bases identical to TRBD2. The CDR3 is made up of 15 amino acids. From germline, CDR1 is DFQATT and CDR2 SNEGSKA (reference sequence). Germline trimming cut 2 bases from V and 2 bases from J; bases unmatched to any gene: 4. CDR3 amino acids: CSARNSGGITDTQYF. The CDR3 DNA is TGCAGTGCTAGAAATAGCGGGGGGATCACAGATACGCAGTATTTT.